This T cell receptor beta chain was profiled in a study of cytomegalovirus exposure and HLA in healthy donors (dated by TCRdb to the late 2010s). Regarding the research as a whole: In an earlier analysis of roughly 500 of the donors, 276 Gb of sequence data and 100 million or so unique TCR beta sequences from roughly 180 million T cells were reported. Every repertoire in the discovery cohort had been generated on one and the same sequencing platform. Of the roughly 400 genotyped donors, about 80% fell in the genetic ancestry cluster associated with self-reported Caucasian donors. High-throughput TCR immunosequencing, statistical association of individual TCRs with disease status, and machine learning were combined to predict cytomegalovirus infection status. Donor age, sex, ethnicity and CMV serostatus were collected together with the repertoire data. HLA typing covered class I and class II loci at four-digit resolution. An early release that covered fewer than 800 HLA-typed donors contained around 300 gigabases of sequencing data and 80 million or so unique TCR sequences. The T cell repertoires of under 750 subjects were profiled by immunosequencing and related to cytomegalovirus serostatus. A later genetic analysis used genome-wide SNP genotypes for about three fifths of the 666 donors, treating that subset as a discovery cohort. In addition to the first cohort of around 670 subjects, a separate validation cohort of approximately 130 different subjects was used. In a later analysis, previously published TCR beta repertoires from about 640 donors were re-analyzed and high-resolution HLA genotyping was added so that TCR occurrence patterns could be studied. Roughly 5 DR-DQ haplotypes were handled as single units for association and clustering because linkage in the cohort was strong. Rather than drawing on any new phenotypic data, the later analysis identified candidate immune exposures from TCR beta sequences and the way those sequences occurred across donors. To decide whether each TCR beta V gene segment behaved as functional or pseudogenic, an earlier analysis of approximately 620 of the donors relied on high-throughput TCR beta sequencing. Typing coverage differed by locus: A, B, C, DRB1 and DQB1 were typed in about 629-640 donors, DQA1 in about 500, DPA1 in 600 to 610, and DPB1 in roughly 470. Across about 370 genotyped donors of the cohort, an average of roughly 250,000 unique TCR beta nucleotide sequences per donor were sequenced, and roughly 20% of those sequences were non-productive. The aim of the study was to test whether cataloging public T cell receptors could identify signatures of past pathogen exposure.

The investigation overall reported the following: Presence/absence analyses assumed roughly uniform sequencing depth across donors, an assumption that may not hold. A later analysis found that TCR association rates varied across HLA loci, with DRB1 alleles showing the most associated TCRs and HLA-C alleles the fewest. Because counts were too low, seventeen rarely observed V segments, including chromosome 9 orphons, were left out of the earlier analysis of approximately 500 of the donors. In both the original and validation cohorts, the classifier was reported to diagnose cytomegalovirus status with high specificity and sensitivity. A later analysis associated 16,951 TCR beta sequences with specific HLA alleles at a false discovery rate of 0.05. Correlated functional status among segregating V segments might reflect linkage disequilibrium, but an unknown experimental factor could not be ruled out. Compared with the roughly 700-donor mean, donors in an Asian-associated ancestry cluster had fewer N-insertions in productive TCRs, according to a later genetic analysis. Broadly in line with IMGT annotations, most TCR beta V segments showed up in productive rearrangements about 87% or about 30% of the time in an earlier analysis of some 590 of the donors. According to a later analysis, most CMV-associated TCR beta chains appeared to be HLA-restricted, and the HLA associations seemed to be driven largely by CMV exposure. A total of 150 to 200 TCR beta chains were listed by the study as associated with cytomegalovirus. Because HLA typing was unavailable for some donors at each locus, only the typed subset was used in association tests. A later genetic analysis associated a missense DCLRE1C variant with V-gene and J-gene trimming of TCR beta chains, and an independent cohort replicated the association. A further reported finding was that TCR beta sequences accurately predicted the HLA-A and HLA-B alleles for most subjects in the first cohort. A later analysis reported that several top co-occurrence clusters appeared linked to parvovirus B19, influenza, CMV and Epstein-Barr virus. While some public TCRs were present in many individuals, most TCR sequences turned up only very rarely across donors. A cluster of highly shared sequence variants was judged likely to represent a technical artifact of the sequencing pipeline. For the cohort, immune exposure information was limited to CMV serostatus. The authors suggested that the approach could potentially be generalized to other disease states and immunological phenotypes. In a later analysis, HLA-associated TCR beta chains showed more clonal expansion and lower generation probabilities than non-associated chains that were equally common. Because the 87-base-pair reads could not distinguish some IMGT-functional V segments, including TRBV6-2 and TRBV6-3, those segments were excluded. In this cohort, only TCR beta chains were sequenced, and detectable features were limited by the absence of alpha or paired-chain data. A few of the identified cytomegalovirus-associated TCR beta chains were confirmed in vitro to be specific for cytomegalovirus antigens. Assigning TCR associations to individual alleles was difficult when HLA alleles, especially DR and DQ, strongly co-occurred.

The cohort was made up of approximately 700 healthy bone marrow donors. Cohort members were all nominally healthy when sampled, although unrecorded immune exposures were likely present. The donor tested CMV seronegative, placing the donor among the 350 or so seronegative members of the cohort. Each donor provided a peripheral blood sample, and peripheral blood mononuclear cells were used for TCR beta sequencing. Genomic DNA extraction from the blood cell samples was performed with the Qiagen DNeasy Blood Extraction Kit. Libraries were prepared through the immunoSEQ multiplex PCR assay. For the multiplex PCR, a mixture combining 60 forward primers for TCR Vbeta segments and 13 reverse primers for TCR Jbeta segments was used. Amplification of the CDR3 region of rearranged TCR beta genes was performed with a multiplex PCR assay on genomic DNA. The amplified TCR beta libraries were sequenced on the Illumina HiSeq System as 87-base-pair reads. The study's processing was this. Across the roughly 670 repertoires, a later analysis counted some 80 million unique TCR beta chains, roughly 11 million of which were shared by at least two donors. To remove PCR and sequencing errors, raw reads were error-corrected and collapsed into unique sequences using a nearest-neighbor algorithm that merged closely related sequences. V, D and J gene segments were assigned by aligning CDR3 sequences to IMGT reference sequences. For a sequence to be retained, at least a six-nucleotide match to both a V gene segment and a J gene segment was required. A rearrangement was called productive if the CDR3 had no stop codons and remained in frame with V and J, and every other rearrangement was called non-productive. CDR3 was defined by IMGT convention, running from the second conserved V-encoded cysteine to the conserved J-encoded phenylalanine. Sequences without an unambiguous match to a single V gene segment were excluded from the earlier analysis of 500 to 700 of the donors. An earlier analysis of several hundred of the donors called V segments functional above 56.7% productive rearrangements and segregating when the between-donor standard deviation exceeded 5%. A statistical classification framework was developed to diagnose cytomegalovirus status using the catalog of TCR beta chain sequences. V and J gene assignment, in a later analysis, came from comparing TCR nucleotide sequences with IMGT/GENE-DB human TR gene sequences. A later analysis assigned CDR3 sequences and most-parsimonious VDJ recombination scenarios with the TCRdist pipeline. A later analysis defined each TCR beta chain by its CDR3 amino acid sequence plus V-gene family, and excluded reads lacking a unique V-gene family. A later analysis removed 592 highly shared, low-generation-probability nucleotide sequences to deal with suspected cross-contamination and a sequencing artifact. In a later analysis, a clonal expansion index for each public chain was calculated from normalized within-repertoire ranks of inferred template counts. In a later analysis, generation probabilities were computed with a VDJ recombination model fitted to out-of-frame rearrangements, and the resulting probabilities were checked against IGoR. A later analysis scored TCR-TCR, TCR-HLA and TCR-CMV co-occurrence with hypergeometric tests, applying a repertoire-size bias correction to TCR pairs. To estimate false discovery rates, a later analysis permuted the HLA or CMV assignments 20 times. A later analysis grouped co-occurring TCRs with DBSCAN, adding TCRdist sequence similarity when clustering within HLA-allele-positive subsets. Repertoires with fewer than 30,000 or more than 120,000 public chains, plus five repertoires with anomalous nucleotide sharing, were excluded from co-occurrence clustering. Drawn from immuneACCESS, this table holds only the in-frame rearrangements with V and J called that TCRdb kept. Clones are partly lost; checked studies trace under half to an unresolved V gene and leave the rest unexplained. For V, J and clone size, that table is used; D and trimming come from the DNA. Within this sample are more than 90,000 clones, with around 77% of them counted one time only. The ten largest clonotypes hold roughly 0.6% of the sample.

The germline V gene yields ENHRY for CDR1 and SYGVKD for CDR2. There are 12 amino acids in the CDR3, from cysteine to phenylalanine inclusive. Left in the record is the CDR3 DNA by itself, 36 bases read in frame from the first base. V was cut back by 8 bases and J by 7 bases, leaving a gap of 9 bases between them. In regard to this clone: Its specific antigen is unknown. Base qualities are not at hand, and no much larger clone is one base apart.

This receptor was obtained from a man aged 30-40 years in good health and CMV-seronegative. The material sequenced was PBMCs. The sequence links TRBV10-3 to TRBJ1-6, with the D gene not confidently named. The nucleotide sequence is given as TGTGCCATCGGAGGCTTCAATTCACCCCTCCACTTT. It is translated as CAIGGFNSPLHF.